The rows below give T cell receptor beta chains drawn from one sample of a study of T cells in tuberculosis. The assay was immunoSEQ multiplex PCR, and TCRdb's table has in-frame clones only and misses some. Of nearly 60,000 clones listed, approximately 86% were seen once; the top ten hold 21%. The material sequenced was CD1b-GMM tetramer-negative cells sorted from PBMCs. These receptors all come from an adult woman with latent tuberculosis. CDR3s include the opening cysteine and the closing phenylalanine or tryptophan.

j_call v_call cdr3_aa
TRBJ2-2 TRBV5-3 CARSLRSSGGSGELFF
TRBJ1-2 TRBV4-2 CASSQNRGGADGYTF
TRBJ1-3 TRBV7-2 CASSRSQGSGNTIYF
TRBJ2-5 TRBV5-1 CASSFHGLAGETQYF
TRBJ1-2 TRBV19 CASSTRPGQVFEGSRPYTF
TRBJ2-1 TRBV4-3 CASSQVEGLAGDEQFF
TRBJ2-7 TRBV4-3 CASSRTGSGYEQYF
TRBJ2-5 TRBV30 CAWSPTTGGGQYF
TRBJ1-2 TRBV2 CASRAGTVNYGYTF
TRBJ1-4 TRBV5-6 CASSLRWTLRNEKLFF
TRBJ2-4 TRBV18 CASSLDIEDDIQYF
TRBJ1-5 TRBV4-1 CASSQLFPVSNQPQHF
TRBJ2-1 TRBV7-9 CASSPGQGALQFF
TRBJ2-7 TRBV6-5 CASLPGTSGAGEQYF
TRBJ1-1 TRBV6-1 CASSNRGANTEAFF
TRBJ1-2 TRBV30 CAWSEIGSRGVVGYTF
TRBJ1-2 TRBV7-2 CASSLAVPGTGNYGYTF
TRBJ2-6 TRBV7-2 CASSPQSGANVLTF
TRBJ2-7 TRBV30 CAWTGLAGAEQYF
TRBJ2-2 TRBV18 CASSPRQGTGELFF